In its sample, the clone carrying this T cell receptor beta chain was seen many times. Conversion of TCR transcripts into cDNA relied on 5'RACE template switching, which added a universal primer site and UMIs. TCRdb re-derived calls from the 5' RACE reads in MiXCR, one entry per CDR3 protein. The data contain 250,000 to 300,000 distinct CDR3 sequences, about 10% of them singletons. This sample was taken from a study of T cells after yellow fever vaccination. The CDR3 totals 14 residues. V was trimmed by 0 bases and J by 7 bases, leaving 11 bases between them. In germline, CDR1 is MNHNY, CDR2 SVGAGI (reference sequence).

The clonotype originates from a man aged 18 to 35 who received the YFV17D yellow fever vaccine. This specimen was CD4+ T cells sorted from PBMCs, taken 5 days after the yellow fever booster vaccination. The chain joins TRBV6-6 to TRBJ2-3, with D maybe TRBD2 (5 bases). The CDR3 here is CASSYSFATNTQYF. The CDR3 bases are TGTGCCAGCAGTTACTCTTTCGCGACTAATACGCAGTATTTT.